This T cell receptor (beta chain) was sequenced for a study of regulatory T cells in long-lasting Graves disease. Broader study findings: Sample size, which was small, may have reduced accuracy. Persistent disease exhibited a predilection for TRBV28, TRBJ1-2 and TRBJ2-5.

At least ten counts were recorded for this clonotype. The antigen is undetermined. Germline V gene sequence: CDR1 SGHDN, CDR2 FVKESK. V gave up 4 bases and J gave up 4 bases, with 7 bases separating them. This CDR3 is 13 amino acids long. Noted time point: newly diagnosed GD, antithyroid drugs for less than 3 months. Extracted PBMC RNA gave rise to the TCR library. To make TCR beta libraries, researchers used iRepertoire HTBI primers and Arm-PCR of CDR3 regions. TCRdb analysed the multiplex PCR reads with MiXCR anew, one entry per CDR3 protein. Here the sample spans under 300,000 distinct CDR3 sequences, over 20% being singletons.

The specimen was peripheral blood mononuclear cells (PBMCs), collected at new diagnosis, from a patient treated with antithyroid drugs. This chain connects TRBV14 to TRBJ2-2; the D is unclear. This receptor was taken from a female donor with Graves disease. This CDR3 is CASSLRPTGELFF. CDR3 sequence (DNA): TGTGCCAGCAGCCTAAGACCCACCGGGGAGCTGTTTTTT.